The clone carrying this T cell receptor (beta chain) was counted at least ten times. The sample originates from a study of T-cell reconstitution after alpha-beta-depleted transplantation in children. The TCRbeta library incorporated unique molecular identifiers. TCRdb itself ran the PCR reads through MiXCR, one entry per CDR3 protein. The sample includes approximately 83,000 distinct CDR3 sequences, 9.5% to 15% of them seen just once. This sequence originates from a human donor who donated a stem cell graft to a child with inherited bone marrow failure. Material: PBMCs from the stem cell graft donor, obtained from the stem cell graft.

The CDR3 DNA sequence: TGTGCCACCAGCAGAGCGAGAGGCACTGAAGCTTTCTTT. Protein sequence: CATSRARGTEAFF. This rearrangement joins TRBV15 to TRBJ1-1; unclear D gene. The CDR3 contains 13 residues. Trimming cost V 1 base and J 4 bases, with 7 bases left between them. The germline V gene has CDR1 LNHNV and CDR2 YYDKDF (reference sequence).